This T cell receptor beta chain was retrieved from a study of T cells in Graves' hyperthyroidism and ophthalmopathy. Study information: Peripheral blood collection took place at initial diagnosis, before any treatment.

Authors of the study amplified TCR beta CDR3 regions from RNA transcripts. In the first-round RT-PCR of the TCR CDR3, the HTBI primer set was used. TCRdb ran MiXCR on the multiplex PCR reads and lists one entry per CDR3 protein. The top ten clones hold about 9.4% of a sample with under 800,000 distinct CDR3 sequences, around 15% of them seen once. This clonotype was observed many times. Its cognate antigen is unknown. This CDR3 has 19 residues. V lost 0 bases, J lost 0 bases, and 17 bases lay in between. The germline V gene has CDR1 LGHDT and CDR2 YNNKEL (reference sequence). General observations from the study: A 13 V-J model separated ophthalmopathy from stable hyperthyroidism.

V usage is TRBV3-1 and J usage is TRBJ1-4; no clear D. The specimen sequenced was blood. This TCR came from a woman under 30 with Graves' hyperthyroidism. CDR3 amino acids: CASSQEPPHHRATNEKLFF. The CDR3 DNA is TGTGCCAGCAGCCAAGAACCCCCCCACCATCGGGCAACTAATGAAAAACTGTTTTTT.